This T cell receptor (beta chain) comes out of a study of T cell responses to AZD1222 COVID-19 vaccine. Overall study findings and caveats: Clonal diversity may have been underestimated in mostly white British donors. Compared with day 0, the breadth and depth of the Spike-specific TCR repertoire rose significantly after two doses of AZD1222. In the spike-specific TCR repertoire, nearly half reportedly target unmutated variant regions.

Clones were read by immunoSEQ multiplex PCR, and TCRdb kept only the in-frame ones, dropping some. The sample records 55,000 to 75,000 clones, approximately 85% being singletons. In its sample, this clone was seen many times. What it binds is unknown. The sample was peripheral blood, taken on day 0 of MenACWY control vaccination. This clonotype originated in an adult in good health.

In DNA, the CDR3 is TGTGCCAGCAGGGGGCTTACACGGAATGAGCAGTTCTTC. Its protein is CASRGLTRNEQFF. The V and J genes are TRBV2 and TRBJ2-1, with a possible D match to TRBD1 (5 bases). V was clipped by 6 bases and J by 7 bases, with 13 bases between them. Germline values: CDR1 SNHLY, CDR2 FYNNEI. The CDR3 runs 13 residues.